This TCR beta chain was identified during a study of T cell clonality in common variable immunodeficiency. The CDR3 contains 16 residues. Germline values: CDR1 SGDLS, CDR2 YYNGEE. V gave up 2 bases and J gave up 6 bases; unmatched junction bases: 8. Here immunoSEQ multiplex PCR was the method, and the copy in TCRdb shows in-frame clones only, minus some. The data list more than 8,000 clones, none observed once; about 4.1% falls to the top ten. Study outcomes and limitations: Reportedly, TCR beta sequences from common variable immunodeficiency showed fewer deletions and N-nucleotide insertions. CVID subjects showed higher TCRbeta clonality than healthy controls.

This clone was detected ten times or more. Its specificity is unknown. The read falls 3 residues short of the CDR3 end, and the missing part is taken from the germline J gene. Blood samples were heparinized, 5 to 8 ml per donor. This receptor was obtained from a human donor with common variable immunodeficiency. This chain uses TRBV9 with TRBJ1-3; TRBD1 aligns across 10 bases. What was sequenced was peripheral blood mononuclear cells. The CDR3 DNA, read in part, is TGTGCCAGCAGCGTGGGACAGGGGCTTCAGGAAAACACC. This sequence encodes CASSVGQGLQENT. The complete CDR3 sequence is CASSVGQGLQENTIYF.